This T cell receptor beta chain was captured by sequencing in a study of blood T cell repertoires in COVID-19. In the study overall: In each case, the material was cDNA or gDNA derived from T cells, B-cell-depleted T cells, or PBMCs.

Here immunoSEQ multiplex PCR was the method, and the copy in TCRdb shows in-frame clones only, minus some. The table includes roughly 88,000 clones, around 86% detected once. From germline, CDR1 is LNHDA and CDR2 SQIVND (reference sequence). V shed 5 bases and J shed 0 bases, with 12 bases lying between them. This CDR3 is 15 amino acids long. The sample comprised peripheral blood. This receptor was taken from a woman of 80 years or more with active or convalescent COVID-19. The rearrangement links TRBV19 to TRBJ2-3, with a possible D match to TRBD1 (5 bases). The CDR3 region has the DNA TGTGCCAGTAGTCCCAGGACACCTAGCACAGATACGCAGTATTTT. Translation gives CASSPRTPSTDTQYF.